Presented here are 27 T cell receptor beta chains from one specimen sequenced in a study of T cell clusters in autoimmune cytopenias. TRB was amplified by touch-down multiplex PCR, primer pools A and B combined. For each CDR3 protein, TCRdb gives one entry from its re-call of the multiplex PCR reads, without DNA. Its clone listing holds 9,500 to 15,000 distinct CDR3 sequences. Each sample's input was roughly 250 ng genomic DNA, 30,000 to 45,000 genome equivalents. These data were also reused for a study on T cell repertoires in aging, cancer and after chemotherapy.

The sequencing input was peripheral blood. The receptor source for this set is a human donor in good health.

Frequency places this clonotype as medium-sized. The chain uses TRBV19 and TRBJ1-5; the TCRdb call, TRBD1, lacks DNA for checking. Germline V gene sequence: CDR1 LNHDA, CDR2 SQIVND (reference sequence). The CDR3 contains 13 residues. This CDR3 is CASGDRDGRPQHF.

The CDR3 is CASSQASTVRYEQYF. The chain couples TRBV5-1 to TRBJ2-7. Germline CDR1 and CDR2: SGHRS and YFSETQ. CDR3 length equals 15 residues. The full variable domain, rest sourced from reference TRBV5-1 and TRBJ2-7, is KAGVTQTPRYLIKTRGQQVTLSCSPISGHRSVSWYQQTPGQGLQFLFEYFSETQRNKGNFPGRFSGRQFSNSRSEMNVSTLELGDSALYLCASSQASTVRYEQYFGPGTRLTVT.

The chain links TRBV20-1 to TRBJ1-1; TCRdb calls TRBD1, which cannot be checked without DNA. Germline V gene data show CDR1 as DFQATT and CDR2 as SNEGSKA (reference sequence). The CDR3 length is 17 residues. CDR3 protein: CSARDFTRGGTNTEAFF.

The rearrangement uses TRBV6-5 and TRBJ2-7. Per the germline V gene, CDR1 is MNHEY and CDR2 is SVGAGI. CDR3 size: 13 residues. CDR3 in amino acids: CASSFSVNYEQYF.

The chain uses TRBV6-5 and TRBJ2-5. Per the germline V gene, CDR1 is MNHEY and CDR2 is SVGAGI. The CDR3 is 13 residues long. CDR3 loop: CASSVTKQETQYF.

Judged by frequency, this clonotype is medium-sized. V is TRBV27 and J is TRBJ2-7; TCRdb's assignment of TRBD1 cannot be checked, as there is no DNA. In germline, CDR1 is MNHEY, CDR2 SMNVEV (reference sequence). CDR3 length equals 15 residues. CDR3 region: CASSFGTGTFSEQYF.

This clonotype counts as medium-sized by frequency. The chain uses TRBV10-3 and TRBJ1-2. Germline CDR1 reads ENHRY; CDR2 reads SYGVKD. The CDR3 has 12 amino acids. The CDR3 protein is CAIREGVDGYTF.

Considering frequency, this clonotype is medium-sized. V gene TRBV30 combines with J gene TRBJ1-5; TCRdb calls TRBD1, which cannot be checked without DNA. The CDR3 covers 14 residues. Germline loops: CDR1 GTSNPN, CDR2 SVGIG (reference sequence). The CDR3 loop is CAWSGGTDNQPQHF.

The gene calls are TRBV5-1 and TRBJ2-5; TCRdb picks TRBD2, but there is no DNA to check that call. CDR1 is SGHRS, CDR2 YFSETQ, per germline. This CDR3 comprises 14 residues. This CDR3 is CASSFSGGAKTQYF. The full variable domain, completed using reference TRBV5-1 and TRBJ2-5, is KAGVTQTPRYLIKTRGQQVTLSCSPISGHRSVSWYQQTPGQGLQFLFEYFSETQRNKGNFPGRFSGRQFSNSRSEMNVSTLELGDSALYLCASSFSGGAKTQYFGPGTRLLVL.

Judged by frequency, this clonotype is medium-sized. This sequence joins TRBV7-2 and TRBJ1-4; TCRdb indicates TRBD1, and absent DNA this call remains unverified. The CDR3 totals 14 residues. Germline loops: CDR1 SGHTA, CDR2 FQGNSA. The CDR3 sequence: CASSPDRGYEKLFF.

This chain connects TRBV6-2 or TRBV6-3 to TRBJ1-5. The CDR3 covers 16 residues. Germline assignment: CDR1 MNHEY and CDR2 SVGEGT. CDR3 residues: CASSYSTGYSNQPQHF.

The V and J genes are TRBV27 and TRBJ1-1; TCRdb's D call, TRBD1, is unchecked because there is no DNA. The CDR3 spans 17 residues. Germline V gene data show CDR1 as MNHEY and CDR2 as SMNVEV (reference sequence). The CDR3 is CASSLWAKTAEGTEAFF.

The CDR3 here is CASSLVVGPLLNTEAFF. The chain joins TRBV5-1 to TRBJ1-1. CDR1 SGHRS and CDR2 YFSETQ come from the germline V gene. The CDR3 has 17 residues.

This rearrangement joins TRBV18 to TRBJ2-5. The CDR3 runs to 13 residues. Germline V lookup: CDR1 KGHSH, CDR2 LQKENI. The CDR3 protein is CASSPPGGETQYF.

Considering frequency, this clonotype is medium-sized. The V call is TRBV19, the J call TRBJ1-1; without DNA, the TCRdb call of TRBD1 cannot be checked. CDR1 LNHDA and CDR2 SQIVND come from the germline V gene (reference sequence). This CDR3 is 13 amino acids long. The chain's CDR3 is CASSIRANTEAFF.

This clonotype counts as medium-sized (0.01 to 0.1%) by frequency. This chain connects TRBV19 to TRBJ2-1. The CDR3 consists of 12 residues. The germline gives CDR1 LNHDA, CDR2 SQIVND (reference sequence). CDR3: CASSISANEQFF.

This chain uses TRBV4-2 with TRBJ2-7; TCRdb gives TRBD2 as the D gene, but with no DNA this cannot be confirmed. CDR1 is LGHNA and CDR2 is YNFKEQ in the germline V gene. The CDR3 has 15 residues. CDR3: CASSVSGVDSYEQYF.

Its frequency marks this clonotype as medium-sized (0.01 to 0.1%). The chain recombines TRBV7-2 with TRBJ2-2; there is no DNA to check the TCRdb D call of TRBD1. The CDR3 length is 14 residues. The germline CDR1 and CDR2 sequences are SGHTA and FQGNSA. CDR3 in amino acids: CASSLDRVSGELFF.

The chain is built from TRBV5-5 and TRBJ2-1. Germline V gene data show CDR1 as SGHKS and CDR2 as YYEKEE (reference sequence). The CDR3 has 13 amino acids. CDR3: CASSWGPYNEQFF.

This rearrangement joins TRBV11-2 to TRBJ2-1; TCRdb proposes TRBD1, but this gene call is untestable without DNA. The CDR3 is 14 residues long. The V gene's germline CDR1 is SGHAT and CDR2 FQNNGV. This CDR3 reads CASSLTTEGSTIFF.

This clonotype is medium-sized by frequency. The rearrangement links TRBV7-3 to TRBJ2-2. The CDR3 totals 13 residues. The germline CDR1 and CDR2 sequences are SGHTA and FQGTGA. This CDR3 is CASSSTYTGELFF. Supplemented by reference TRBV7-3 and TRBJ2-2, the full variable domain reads GAGVSQTPSNKVTEKGKYVELRCDPISGHTALYWYRQSLGQGPEFLIYFQGTGAADDSGLPNDRFFAVRPEGSVSTLKIQRTERGDSAVYLCASSSTYTGELFFGEGSRLTVL.

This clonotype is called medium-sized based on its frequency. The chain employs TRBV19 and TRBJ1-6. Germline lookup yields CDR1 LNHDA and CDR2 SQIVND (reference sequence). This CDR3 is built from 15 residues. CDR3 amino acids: CASSIDSLYNSPLHF.

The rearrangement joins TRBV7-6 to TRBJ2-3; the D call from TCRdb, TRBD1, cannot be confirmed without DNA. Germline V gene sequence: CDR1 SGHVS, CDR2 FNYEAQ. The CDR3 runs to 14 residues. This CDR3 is CASSLRTGTDTQYF.

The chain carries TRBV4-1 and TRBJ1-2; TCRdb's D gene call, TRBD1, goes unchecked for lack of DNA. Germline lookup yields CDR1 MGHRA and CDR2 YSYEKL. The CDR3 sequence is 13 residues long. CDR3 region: CASGRGVGYGYTF.

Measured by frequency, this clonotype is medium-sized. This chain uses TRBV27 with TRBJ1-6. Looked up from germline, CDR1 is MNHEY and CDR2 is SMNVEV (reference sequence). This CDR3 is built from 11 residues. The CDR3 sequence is CASGLVSPLHF.

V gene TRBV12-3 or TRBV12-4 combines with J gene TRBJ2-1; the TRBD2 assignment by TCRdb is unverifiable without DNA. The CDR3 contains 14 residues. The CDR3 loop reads CASKRAGGYNEQFF.

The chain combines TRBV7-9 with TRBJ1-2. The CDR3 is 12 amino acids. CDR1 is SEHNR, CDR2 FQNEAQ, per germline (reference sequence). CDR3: CASSLALYGYTF.